This T cell receptor beta chain was recorded in a study of persistence of HIV-infected CD4 T cells. Across the whole study: CD4+ T cells responding to CMV or HIV-1 Gag were isolated. Overall study findings and caveats: CMV- and Gag-responding cells had lower TCRbeta richness than CD3/CD28-responding cells.

In the case of this clone: Its antigen is still unknown.

This CDR3 comprises 12 residues. CDR1 is DFQATT, CDR2 SNEGSKA, per germline (reference sequence). V dropped 3 bases and J dropped 5 bases, with 11 bases sitting between them. The stimulus was an HIV-1 Gag 15-mer peptide pool, approximately 0.93 ug/peptide/mL. CD40L/CD69 double-negative CD45RO-high memory CD4+ T cells were collected. Undetectable plasma HIV-1 RNA below 50 copies/mL lasted at least 4 years. The libraries were made with immunoSEQ version 4 in survey mode. TCRdb's copy holds only in-frame clones and misses some; the assay was immunoSEQ multiplex PCR. The sample holds about 35,000 clones; 85% to 90% are singletons and the top ten take 5% to 6.5%.

The chain is built from TRBV20-1 and TRBJ2-7, with D perhaps matching TRBD2 (7 bases). The clonotype comes from an adult with HIV. The donor label of this sample is uncertain. The input for sequencing was cultured CD4+ T cells from PBMCs, taken from a patient who received antiretroviral therapy. The CDR3 bases are TGCAGTGCTAGTTGGGGGGGCAACGAGCAGTACTTC. It yields the protein CSASWGGNEQYF.